Each of the 27 T cell receptor beta chains below was sequenced from the same sample in a study of blood T cell repertoires in COVID-19. The protocol was immunoSEQ multiplex PCR, while the TCRdb copy is restricted to in-frame clones and leaves out a portion. In the table there are 250,000 to 300,000 clones, around 90% of which are singletons. The sample was peripheral blood. These receptors all come from a woman in her fifties or sixties who had recovered from COVID-19.

The V call is TRBV27, the J call TRBJ2-4; 9 bases are shared with TRBD1. Germline-derived CDR1 and CDR2 are MNHEY and SMNVEV (reference sequence). CDR3 length: 15 amino acids. The V segment lost 0 bases and the J segment 12 bases; nucleotides outside the gene matches: 9. Written as DNA, the CDR3 is TGTGCCAGCAGTTTATCCCGGGACAGGGCTATGGGTCAGTACTTC. This gives the protein CASSLSRDRAMGQYF.

This sequence joins TRBV11-2 and TRBJ2-7, with no clear D. The CDR3 extends over 15 amino acids. Between the trimmed V and J ends, which lost 8 bases and 0 bases, there was a span of 17 bases. Germline V lookup: CDR1 SGHAT, CDR2 FQNNGV. In DNA, the CDR3 is TGTGCCAGCCAGCTGGGTAGCCGAACCTCCTACGAGCAGTACTTC. This translates into CASQLGSRTSYEQYF.

The rearrangement links TRBV5-1 to TRBJ1-2; D remains unclear. Germline lookup yields CDR1 SGHRS and CDR2 YFSETQ. V was clipped by 1 base and J by 2 bases, with 6 bases between them. CDR3 length: 13 residues. CDR3: CASSLMQNYGYTF. The DNA for the CDR3 is TGCGCCAGCAGCTTGATGCAGAACTATGGCTACACCTTC.

The genes are TRBV9 and TRBJ2-7; weak D call: TRBD2 (6 bases). The V end lost 4 bases, the J end lost 3 bases, and 17 bases lay between the germline ends. CDR1 is SGDLS, CDR2 YYNGEE, per germline. The CDR3 is made up of 15 amino acids. CDR3 amino acids: CASSPARSGGYEQYF. The CDR3 DNA reads TGTGCCAGCAGCCCCGCCAGGTCCGGGGGCTACGAGCAGTACTTC.

The chain recombines TRBV7-9 with TRBJ1-6; 8 bases align to TRBD1. CDR1 and CDR2 from the germline V gene are SEHNR and FQNEAQ (reference sequence). Germline trimming cut 1 base from V and 10 bases from J; bases unmatched to any gene: 3. The CDR3 spans 14 residues. The CDR3 region has the DNA TGTGCCAGCAGCTTAGGGACAGGGATGTCACCCCTCCACTTT. As protein: CASSLGTGMSPLHF.

The V and J genes are TRBV19 and TRBJ1-1; TRBD1 is a possible D gene (5 bases). CDR3 length: 15 residues. Germline-derived CDR1 and CDR2 are LNHDA and SQIVND (reference sequence). V was clipped by 1 base and J by 0 bases, with 9 bases between them. CDR3 loop: CASSIGPGMNTEAFF. The CDR3 nucleotides are TGTGCCAGTAGTATAGGTCCAGGGATGAACACTGAAGCTTTCTTT.

The rearrangement links TRBV7-2 to TRBJ2-1; tentatively, D is TRBD2 (6 bases). CDR3 size: 15 residues. V was shortened by 1 base and J by 6 bases, with 13 bases between the two germline ends. Germline assignment: CDR1 SGHTA and CDR2 FQGNSA. The CDR3 bases are TGTGCCAGCAGCTTAGAGGTGAGGAGGGGCAATGAGCAGTTCTTC. Translation gives CASSLEVRRGNEQFF. The entire variable domain, with the rest obtained from reference TRBV7-2 and TRBJ2-1, is as follows: GAGVSQSPSNKVTEKGKDVELRCDPISGHTALYWYRQSLGQGLEFLIYFQGNSAPDKSGLPSDRFSAERTGGSVSTLTIQRTQQEDSAVYLCASSLEVRRGNEQFFGPGTRLTVL.

Written as DNA, the CDR3 is TGTGCCAGCAGTAAAAATGGACTAGCGGCCTACGAGCAGTACTTC. Translation gives CASSKNGLAAYEQYF. The rearrangement links TRBV11-1 to TRBJ2-7, with 10 bases matching TRBD2. V gave up 6 bases and J gave up 2 bases; unmatched junction bases: 7. This CDR3 contains 15 residues. Looked up from germline, CDR1 is SGHAT and CDR2 is FQDESV (reference sequence).

The chain is built from TRBV2 and TRBJ2-1; maybe TRBD2 (7 bases). V was cut by 6 bases and J by 7 bases, with 19 bases left in between. Germline lookup yields CDR1 SNHLY and CDR2 FYNNEI. There are 15 residues in the CDR3. The CDR3 nucleotides are TGTGCCAGCAGGTTAGGGGAGGGGGATTGGAATGAGCAGTTCTTC. Its protein product is CASRLGEGDWNEQFF.

The V gene is TRBV5-6, the J gene TRBJ2-2; 8 bases are shared with TRBD2. V was pared by 4 bases and J by 0 bases, with 14 bases of the junction left unmatched. CDR1 is SGHDT and CDR2 is YYEEEE in the germline V gene. CDR3 size: 19 residues. In DNA form, the CDR3 reads TGTGCCAGCAGCGGAATCCTTGAGGGACTAGTTGCGAACACCGGGGAGCTGTTTTTT. Its protein is CASSGILEGLVANTGELFF.

This clone was observed once. This chain links TRBV28 with TRBJ2-1, with 9 bases identical to TRBD2. The V segment lost 1 base and the J segment 15 bases; nucleotides outside the gene matches: 4. Germline values: CDR1 MDHEN, CDR2 SYDVKM. The CDR3 consists of 12 residues. The CDR3 region is CASSLFGTSLFF. In DNA, the CDR3 is TGTGCCAGCAGTTTATTCGGGACTAGCCTGTTCTTC.

This rearrangement joins TRBV2 to TRBJ1-1, with D possibly being TRBD1 (6 bases). The CDR3 spans 14 residues. From germline, CDR1 is SNHLY and CDR2 FYNNEI. The germline V and J ends were trimmed by 8 bases and 7 bases, with 20 bases remaining between them. CDR3 in amino acids: CASYTRDNAIEAFF. CDR3 bases: TGTGCCAGCTACACCCGGGACAATGCTATTGAAGCTTTCTTT.

A single count supports this clone. This chain uses TRBV24-1 with TRBJ2-1; TRBD2 aligns across 7 bases. V was clipped by 3 bases and J by 8 bases; unmatched bases: 6. Germline V lookup: CDR1 KGHDR, CDR2 SFDVKD. This CDR3 spans 14 amino acids. In nucleotides, the CDR3 is TGTGCCACCAGTGATCCCGGTACTAGCGATGAGCAGTTCTTC. This codes for CATSDPGTSDEQFF.

This rearrangement joins TRBV30 to TRBJ1-1, with D possibly TRBD1 on 5 matching bases. CDR3 length equals 12 residues. V lost 7 bases and J 2 bases, leaving 11 bases between the germline ends. Germline values: CDR1 GTSNPN, CDR2 SVGIG (reference sequence). CDR3 sequence (DNA): TGTGCCTCAGGGCGGACCAACACTGAAGCTTTCTTT. Translated: CASGRTNTEAFF.

The rearrangement joins TRBV28 to TRBJ2-2; D remains ambiguous. Germline assignment: CDR1 MDHEN and CDR2 SYDVKM. The CDR3 contains 14 residues. Trimming took 5 bases from V and 1 from J, leaving 8 bases between them. The CDR3 sequence: CASSRNRNTGELFF. The CDR3 DNA reads as TGTGCCAGCAGTCGAAACAGGAACACCGGGGAGCTGTTTTTT.

This rearrangement joins TRBV2 to TRBJ1-2; 8 nucleotides agree with TRBD1. This CDR3 is 17 amino acids long. Germline V gene data show CDR1 as SNHLY and CDR2 as FYNNEI. Trimming removed 1 base from V and 7 bases from J; junction bases left unmatched: 14. CDR3 sequence (DNA): TGTGCCAGCAGTGAAGTCTCGGTGGCAGGGGGCGATGGTGGCTACACCTTC. Translation gives CASSEVSVAGGDGGYTF.

The V gene is TRBV11-2, the J gene TRBJ1-2; D remains ambiguous. This CDR3 has 14 residues. Trimming took 1 base from V and 4 from J, leaving 10 bases between them. The germline V gene has CDR1 SGHAT and CDR2 FQNNGV. The CDR3 bases are TGTGCCAGCAGCTTAGTGAGTCTCCCCTATGGCTACACCTTC. It yields the protein CASSLVSLPYGYTF.

The table lists this clone with a few counts. This chain links TRBV5-6 with TRBJ2-1; D is unresolved. Deletions cut 4 bases from V and 7 bases from J, with 6 bases between. This CDR3 is built from 11 residues. Germline-derived CDR1 and CDR2 are SGHDT and YYEEEE. The DNA for the CDR3 is TGTGCCAGCAGCCTATTAAATGAGCAGTTCTTC. Amino acid sequence: CASSLLNEQFF.

The J gene is TRBJ1-5, the V gene TRBV7-2; no definite D call. V gave up 3 bases and J gave up 5 bases, with 8 bases separating them. CDR1 is SGHTA and CDR2 is FQGNSA in the germline V gene. CDR3 length: 13 residues. CDR3 nucleotide sequence: TGTGCCAGCAGCTTGCGTCACGATCAGCCCCAGCATTTT. It is translated as CASSLRHDQPQHF.

The rearrangement joins TRBV30 to TRBJ2-5; maybe TRBD1 (7 bases). Trimming shortened V by 2 bases and J by 5 bases, and 15 bases separated the two germline ends. The CDR3 is made up of 14 amino acids. The germline V gene encodes CDR1 GTSNPN and CDR2 SVGIG (reference sequence). Here the CDR3 reads CAWSSLAGGETQYF. CDR3 nucleotides: TGTGCCTGGAGTTCCCTTGCAGGGGGGGAGACCCAGTACTTC.

As to this clone: Other DNA sequences of this sample code for an identical CDR3. The V call is TRBV5-4, the J call TRBJ2-1; 9 bases are a match to TRBD1. Germline V CDR1 and CDR2: SGHNT, YYREEE (reference sequence). The CDR3 consists of 14 residues. J was trimmed by 7 bases and V by 4 bases; bases with no gene match: 6. As DNA, the CDR3 is TGTGCCAGCAGCGCTGGACAGGGGAGGAATGAGCAGTTCTTC. Encoded protein: CASSAGQGRNEQFF.

The chain employs TRBV4-1 and TRBJ2-1; 9 bases match TRBD2. The V gene's germline CDR1 is MGHRA and CDR2 YSYEKL. The J segment lost 3 bases and the V segment lost 0 bases, leaving 6 bases of the junction unmatched. This CDR3 spans 17 amino acids. CDR3 bases: TGCGCCAGCAGCCAAGATCTGTCTAGCGGGGTCTACAATGAGCAGTTCTTC. Translated, it gives CASSQDLSSGVYNEQFF.

The chain employs TRBV7-6 and TRBJ2-1, with TRBD2 matching over 11 bases. V lost 5 bases and J lost 8; bases outside the gene matches: 2. The CDR3 runs 13 residues. Germline V gene lookup returns CDR1 SGHVS and CDR2 FNYEAQ. The CDR3 sequence: CASSKGLADEQFF. CDR3 bases: TGTGCCAGCAGCAAGGGACTAGCGGATGAGCAGTTCTTC. The variable domain in full, completed from reference TRBV7-6 and TRBJ2-1, reads GAGVSQSPRYKVTKRGQDVALRCDPISGHVSLYWYRQALGQGPEFLTYFNYEAQQDKSGLPNDRFSAERPEGSISTLTIQRTEQRDSAMYRCASSKGLADEQFFGPGTRLTVL.

The chain joins TRBV28 to TRBJ1-1; 7 bases fit TRBD1. Unmatched junction bases numbered 7, after V lost 5 bases and J lost 4 bases. The germline V gene has CDR1 MDHEN and CDR2 SYDVKM. This CDR3 comprises 14 residues. The CDR3 region is CASSLDRAGTEAFF. The CDR3, as DNA: TGTGCCAGCAGTCTTGACAGGGCGGGCACTGAAGCTTTCTTT.

The rearrangement uses TRBV6-5 and TRBJ1-6; 7 bases align to TRBD1. The CDR3 sequence is 15 residues long. With 0 bases clipped from V and 6 bases from J, the junction kept 2 bases outside the gene matches. Germline V lookup: CDR1 MNHEY, CDR2 SVGAGI. The chain's CDR3 is CASSYSPGGNSPLHF. The CDR3 DNA reads as TGTGCCAGCAGTTACTCTCCAGGGGGTAATTCACCCCTCCACTTT.

This rearrangement joins TRBV19 to TRBJ2-3; TRBD1 matches 10 bases. CDR1 is LNHDA, CDR2 SQIVND, per germline (reference sequence). This CDR3 has 14 amino acids. Trimming took 5 bases from V and 4 from J; bases not matched to a gene: 3. This CDR3 reads CASSDRGRSDTQYF. Written as DNA, the CDR3 is TGTGCCAGTAGTGACAGGGGGCGGTCAGATACGCAGTATTTT.

The rearrangement links TRBV30 to TRBJ2-7; D is unresolved. The CDR3 is 12 amino acids. The V end was cut by 4 bases, the J end by 3 bases, with 10 bases between. In germline, CDR1 is GTSNPN, CDR2 SVGIG (reference sequence). In DNA, the CDR3 is TGTGCCTGGAAAGACACCGACTACGAGCAGTACTTC. It specifies CAWKDTDYEQYF.